The T cell receptor beta chain described here comes from a study of post-analysis software for immune sequencing data. Trimming cost V 1 base and J 11 bases, with 20 bases left between them. The CDR3 contains 15 residues. The germline gives CDR1 SEHNR, CDR2 FQNEAQ (reference sequence). Presence of unique molecular identifiers characterized the TCR beta cDNA libraries. TCRdb itself ran the PCR reads through MiXCR, one entry per CDR3 protein. The sample shows roughly 800,000 distinct CDR3 sequences, 40% to 55% of them seen only once. About this clonotype: What it binds is not known.

Study observations and caveats: The study found TRBV5-6, TRBV5-1 and TRBV20-1 among about five TRBV segments more frequent in patients than controls.

The chain recombines TRBV7-9 with TRBJ2-5, with D possibly TRBD1 on 6 matching bases. The TCR was taken from a girl aged 10 to 17 with multiple sclerosis. Source material: blood. The CDR3 DNA sequence: TGTGCCAGCAGCTTAGACAGGGAAACCCTACGAGGGCAGTACTTC. Amino acids: CASSLDRETLRGQYF.